The entry below describes one T cell receptor beta chain. The antigen remains undetermined. This record belongs to a study of shared clonotypes between healthy human individuals. Study conclusions and caveats: Limitation of the genetic and exposure-history diversity represented came from the few donors. Non-shared clonotypes had lower generation probabilities than those shared by all four donors.

The CDR3 is made up of 16 amino acids. Trimming took 4 bases from V and 2 from J; bases not matched to a gene: 6. Per the germline V gene, CDR1 is SGHRS and CDR2 is YFSETQ. Every one of the donors was a Caucasian adult that lived in Nashville, Tennessee. Genomic DNA belonging to each subset was distributed in equal measure over several immunoSEQ plates. Sequencing used immunoSEQ multiplex PCR; TCRdb keeps in-frame clones, though not all of them. The sample contains roughly 1 million clones, roughly 80% of which appear only once. The rearrangement joins TRBV5-1 to TRBJ2-3; TRBD2 matches at 11 bases. The receptor was isolated from a man in his late teens or twenties in good health. Sequenced input: memory CD4+ T cells sorted from blood. The subset denotes: CD45RA-negative fraction. The CDR3 sequence is CASSPLTSGATDTQYF. The CDR3 DNA reads TGCGCCAGCAGCCCCTTGACTAGCGGGGCCACAGATACGCAGTATTTT.